Each of the 14 T cell receptor beta chains below was sequenced from the same sample in a study of shared clonotypes between healthy human individuals. TCRdb's table, derived via immunoSEQ multiplex PCR, lists solely in-frame clones and lacks some. The table includes about 2.1 million clones, roughly 93% detected once. Terminally differentiated effector memory CD45RA+ cells were excluded from the naive CD8 cells, which were CD45RO-negative and positively selected for CCR7. Input material: naive CD8+ T cells from PBMCs. These receptors were obtained from a man between 18 and 29 years old in good health. Some clones in this sample may be carry-over from other donors' samples.

The rearrangement joins TRBV28 to TRBJ2-1; TRBD2 matches 14 bases. Trimming removed 5 bases from V and 5 bases from J; junction bases left unmatched: 8. The CDR3 sequence is 17 residues long. CDR1 MDHEN and CDR2 SYDVKM come from the germline V gene. The DNA of the CDR3 is TGTGCCAGCAGTCTCCCGGGACTAGCGGGGGAAAACAATGAGCAGTTCTTC. This codes for CASSLPGLAGENNEQFF.

This rearrangement joins TRBV10-3 to TRBJ1-2; TRBD1 agrees at 9 bases. From germline, CDR1 is ENHRY and CDR2 SYGVKD. The CDR3 is 14 amino acids. V lost 6 bases, J lost 6 bases, and 8 bases stayed unmatched. CDR3 DNA: TGTGCCATCAGGGACAGGGGATCTCCTGATGGCTACACCTTC. It encodes CAIRDRGSPDGYTF.

The gene calls are TRBV13 and TRBJ2-1; D is undetermined. Trimming stripped 6 bases from V and 1 base from J, with 16 bases between. This CDR3 spans 16 amino acids. CDR1 is PRHDT, CDR2 FYEKMQ, per germline (reference sequence). CDR3 loop: CASSYLISESYNEQFF. The CDR3 DNA reads as TGTGCCAGCAGTTACCTAATTTCTGAATCCTACAATGAGCAGTTCTTC.

The rearrangement joins TRBV28 to TRBJ1-4; weak D call: TRBD1 (5 bases). Germline assignment: CDR1 MDHEN and CDR2 SYDVKM. Between the trimmed V and J ends, which lost 1 base and 1 base, there was a span of 7 bases. The CDR3 runs 15 residues. The CDR3 region is CASSLFQGTNEKLFF. The CDR3 DNA sequence: TGTGCCAGCAGTTTATTTCAGGGAACTAATGAAAAACTGTTTTTT. The whole variable domain, remainder taken from reference TRBV28 and TRBJ1-4, is DVKVTQSSRYLVKRTGEKVFLECVQDMDHENMFWYRQDPGLGLRLIYFSYDVKMKEKGDIPEGYSVSREKKERFSLILESASTNQTSMYLCASSLFQGTNEKLFFGSGTQLSVL.

The rearrangement joins TRBV4-3 to TRBJ1-4; 7 bases align to TRBD1. The CDR3 sequence is 19 residues long. Trimming cost V 4 bases and J 0 bases; bases outside gene matches: 14. The germline V gene encodes CDR1 LGHNA and CDR2 YSLEER. The CDR3, as DNA: TGCGCCAGCAGCCGGGACAGCCTCTTAATCCCAGCAACTAATGAAAAACTGTTTTTT. Residues: CASSRDSLLIPATNEKLFF.

A word on this clone: Different DNA sequences within this sample yield the same CDR3. The rearrangement uses TRBV30 and TRBJ2-7, with TRBD1 as a possible D gene (6 bases). The length of the CDR3 is 12 residues. Trimming took off 5 bases at V and 1 base at J, with 9 bases between the two ends. Germline V gives CDR1 GTSNPN, CDR2 SVGIG (reference sequence). CDR3 nucleotide sequence: TGTGCCTGGGGGGACACTTCCTACGAGCAGTACTTC. As protein: CAWGDTSYEQYF. Full variable domain (outside the CDR3, taken from reference TRBV30 and TRBJ2-7): SQTIHQWPATLVQPVGSPLSLECTVEGTSNPNLYWYRQAAGRGLQLLFYSVGIGQISSEVPQNLSASRPQDRQFILSSKKLLLSDSGFYLCAWGDTSYEQYFGPGTRLTVT.

This clone showed up just a few times. CDR3 region: CASRSDGKNTEAFF. In nucleotides, the CDR3 is TGTGCCAGTAGATCCGACGGGAAGAACACTGAAGCTTTCTTT. The J gene is TRBJ1-1, the V gene TRBV19, with D unresolved. The germline V gene encodes CDR1 LNHDA and CDR2 SQIVND (reference sequence). This CDR3 has 14 residues. Trimming stripped 6 bases from V and 1 base from J, with 12 bases between.

This chain links TRBV6-1 with TRBJ1-5, with D unresolved. The germline V and J ends were trimmed by 2 bases and 10 bases, with 12 bases remaining between them. CDR3 length: 13 residues. Germline V gene sequence: CDR1 MNHNS, CDR2 SASEGT. DNA for the CDR3: TGTGCCAGCAGTGAAAATATAGGACCCCCCCAGCATTTT. This codes for CASSENIGPPQHF.

J is TRBJ2-3 and V is TRBV7-8; 11 bases map to TRBD2. This CDR3 spans 15 amino acids. Germline V gives CDR1 SGHVS, CDR2 FQNEAQ. V dropped 4 bases and J dropped 8; count of bases not matched to a gene: 8. CDR3 residues: CASSYNLGLAATQYF. The CDR3 DNA reads as TGTGCCAGCAGCTACAACTTGGGACTAGCGGCTACGCAGTATTTT. The complete variable domain, with remaining parts taken from reference TRBV7-8 and TRBJ2-3, reads GAGVSQSPRYKVAKRGQDVALRCDPISGHVSLFWYQQALGQGPEFLTYFQNEAQLDKSGLPSDRFFAERPEGSVSTLKIQRTQQEDSAVYLCASSYNLGLAATQYFGPGTRLTVL.

The chain links TRBV7-8 to TRBJ2-2; D assignment may be TRBD1 or TRBD2 (5 bases each). This CDR3 is built from 14 residues. V lost 6 bases to trimming and J lost 7 bases, with 15 bases between them. Looked up from germline, CDR1 is SGHVS and CDR2 is FQNEAQ. CDR3 DNA sequence: TGTGCCAGCAGAAACGGGGCCCTTGGCGGGGAGCTGTTTTTT. Translated, it gives CASRNGALGGELFF.

This clone was found once. The V and J genes are TRBV9 and TRBJ2-1; D is unclear. This CDR3 spans 14 amino acids. V was clipped by 0 bases and J by 3 bases, with 7 bases between them. Germline loops: CDR1 SGDLS, CDR2 YYNGEE. This CDR3 reads CASSVEIGYNEQFF. In nucleotides, the CDR3 is TGTGCCAGCAGCGTAGAAATTGGCTACAATGAGCAGTTCTTC. The variable domain in full, completed from reference TRBV9 and TRBJ2-1, reads DSGVTQTPKHLITATGQRVTLRCSPRSGDLSVYWYQQSLDQGLQFLIQYYNGEERAKGNILERFSAQQFPDLHSELNLSSLELGDSALYFCASSVEIGYNEQFFGPGTRLTVL.

A remark on this clone: It is unclear where the CDR3 begins or ends on the DNA, so no DNA is shown, and the CDR3 is as TCRdb lists it. The J gene is TRBJ2-7, the V gene TRBV11-2; the D segment call TRBD1 is taken from the table without a DNA check. Germline CDR1 and CDR2: SGHAT and FQNNGV. The CDR3 spans 14 residues, counting both ends. Here the CDR3 reads CASSQFGPGDEQYF.

The rearrangement uses TRBV11-3 and TRBJ2-7; no definite D call. V lost 5 bases and J 2 bases, leaving 16 bases between the germline ends. The germline V gene encodes CDR1 SGHNT and CDR2 YENEEA. The CDR3 spans 15 residues. CDR3 loop: CASSAGRAGAYEQYF. The DNA of the CDR3 is TGTGCCAGCAGCGCCGGCCGGGCAGGCGCCTACGAGCAGTACTTC. Drawing the rest from reference TRBV11-3 and TRBJ2-7, the complete variable domain is EAGVVQSPRYKIIEKKQPVAFWCNPISGHNTLYWYLQNLGQGPELLIRYENEEAVDDSQLPKDRFSAERLKGVDSTLKIQPAELGDSAVYLCASSAGRAGAYEQYFGPGTRLTVT.

The chain is built from TRBV6-1 and TRBJ1-1; TRBD1 matches 7 bases. Germline V gene lookup returns CDR1 MNHNS and CDR2 SASEGT. This CDR3 contains 17 residues. V lost 2 bases and J lost 3; bases outside the gene matches: 12. CDR3 residues: CASSEQTGLRGDTEAFF. The CDR3 bases are TGTGCCAGCAGTGAACAGACAGGGCTCAGAGGGGACACTGAAGCTTTCTTT.